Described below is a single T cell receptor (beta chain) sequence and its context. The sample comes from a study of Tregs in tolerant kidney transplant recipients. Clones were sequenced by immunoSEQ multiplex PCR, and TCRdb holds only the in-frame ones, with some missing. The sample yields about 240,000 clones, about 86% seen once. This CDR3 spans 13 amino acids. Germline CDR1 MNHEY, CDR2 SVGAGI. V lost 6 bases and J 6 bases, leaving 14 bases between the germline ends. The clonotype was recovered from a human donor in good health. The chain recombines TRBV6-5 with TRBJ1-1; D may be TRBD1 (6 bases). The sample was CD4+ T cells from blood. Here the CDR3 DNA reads TGTGCCAGCAGGGGGACAATTGACTCTGAAGCTTTCTTT. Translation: CASRGTIDSEAFF.